In its sample, the clone carrying this T cell receptor (beta chain) was seen many times. Its antigen is unidentified. Among the patients, aged 18 to 65, hyperthyroidism was newly diagnosed and had lasted under 2 months. Germline assignment: CDR1 MNHEY and CDR2 SMNVEV (reference sequence). Germline trimming cut 2 bases from V and 2 bases from J; bases unmatched to any gene: 4. The CDR3 consists of 15 residues. This entry is derived from a study of T cells in Graves' hyperthyroidism and ophthalmopathy. Study-wide points: Separating ophthalmopathy from stable hyperthyroidism was achieved by a 13 V-J model. Expanded thyroid clonotypes (above 0.001) were mostly also found in blood.

Using RNA transcripts as the source, TCR beta CDR3 regions were amplified. The HTBI primer set served for first-round RT-PCR of the TCR CDR3. TCRdb fed the multiplex PCR reads into MiXCR, producing one record per CDR3 protein. The sample consists of around 290,000 distinct CDR3 sequences, 10% to 15% of them appearing once. V is TRBV27 and J is TRBJ2-7, with TRBD2 matching over 9 bases. Sequencing used blood. This receptor was taken from a woman aged 25 to 39 with Graves' hyperthyroidism that later progressed to Graves' ophthalmopathy. The DNA of the CDR3 is TGTGCCAGCAGTTTAGGAGGCGGGAGGGCCTACGAGCAGTACTTC. It specifies CASSLGGGRAYEQYF.